In this sample, the clone carrying this T cell receptor beta chain turned up once. The CDR3 is made up of 14 amino acids. Germline-derived CDR1 and CDR2 are SGHDT and YYEEEE. Deletions cut 4 bases from V and 7 bases from J, with 17 bases between. The sample belongs to a study of blood T cell repertoires in COVID-19. Profiling relied on immunoSEQ multiplex PCR, and the TCRdb table lists in-frame clones only, not all of them. This table has under 150,000 clones, 85% appearing once. This chain links TRBV5-6 with TRBJ2-5; tentatively, D is TRBD2 (5 bases). What was sequenced was PBMCs or T cells enriched from blood (not recorded which). The clonotype comes from a woman in her forties who had recovered from COVID-19. CDR3 protein: CASSQAAPGSTQYF. As DNA, the CDR3 is TGTGCCAGCAGCCAAGCGGCCCCCGGTTCGACCCAGTACTTC. The complete variable domain, with remaining parts taken from reference TRBV5-6 and TRBJ2-5, reads DAGVTQSPTHLIKTRGQQVTLRCSPKSGHDTVSWYQQALGQGPQFIFQYYEEEERQRGNFPDRFSGHQFPNYSSELNVNALLLGDSALYLCASSQAAPGSTQYFGPGTRLLVL.